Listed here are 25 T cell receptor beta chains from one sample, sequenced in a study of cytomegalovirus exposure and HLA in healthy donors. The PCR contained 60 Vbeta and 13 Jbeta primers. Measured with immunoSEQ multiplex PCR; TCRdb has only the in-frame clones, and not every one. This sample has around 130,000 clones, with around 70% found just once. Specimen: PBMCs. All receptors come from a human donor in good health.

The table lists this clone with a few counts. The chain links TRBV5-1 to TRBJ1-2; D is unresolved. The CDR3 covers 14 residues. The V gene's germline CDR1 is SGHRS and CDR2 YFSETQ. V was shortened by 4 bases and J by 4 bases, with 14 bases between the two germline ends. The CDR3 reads CASSPSGRAYGYTF. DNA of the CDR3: TGCGCCAGCAGCCCTTCTGGGAGGGCCTATGGCTACACCTTC.

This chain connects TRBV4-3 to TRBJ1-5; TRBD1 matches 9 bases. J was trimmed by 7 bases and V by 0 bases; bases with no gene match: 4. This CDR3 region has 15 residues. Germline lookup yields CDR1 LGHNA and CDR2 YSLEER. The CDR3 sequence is CASSQEGTGNQPQHF. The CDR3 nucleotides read TGCGCCAGCAGCCAAGAAGGGACAGGGAACCAGCCCCAGCATTTT.

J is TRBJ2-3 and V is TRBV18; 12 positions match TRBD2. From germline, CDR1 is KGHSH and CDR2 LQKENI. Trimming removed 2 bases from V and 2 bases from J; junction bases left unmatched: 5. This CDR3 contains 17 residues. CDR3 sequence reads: CASSPFTSGGSTDTQYF. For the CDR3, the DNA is TGTGCCAGCTCACCATTTACTAGCGGGGGGTCCACAGATACGCAGTATTTT.

CDR3 amino acids: CASSYADRAKGYEQYF. The CDR3 DNA reads as TGTGCCAGCAGTTACGCCGACAGGGCGAAGGGCTACGAGCAGTACTTC. The rearrangement joins TRBV6-5 to TRBJ2-7; TRBD1 agrees at 7 bases. CDR3 length: 16 amino acids. The germline gives CDR1 MNHEY, CDR2 SVGAGI. The junction had 10 bases not matched to a gene; V was cut back by 2 bases and J by 3 bases.

The CDR3 reads CASSLEGTSGFYEQYF. The CDR3 region has the DNA TGCGCCAGCAGCTTGGAGGGGACTAGCGGGTTCTACGAGCAGTACTTC. This chain links TRBV5-1 with TRBJ2-7; 12 bases map to TRBD2. Germline trimming cut 0 bases from V and 3 bases from J; bases unmatched to any gene: 4. CDR1 is SGHRS, CDR2 YFSETQ, per germline. The CDR3 loop spans 16 amino acids.

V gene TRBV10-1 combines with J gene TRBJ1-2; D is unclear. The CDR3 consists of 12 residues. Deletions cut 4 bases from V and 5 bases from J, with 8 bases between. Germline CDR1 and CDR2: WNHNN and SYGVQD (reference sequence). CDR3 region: CASSGTVYGYTF. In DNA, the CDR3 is TGCGCCAGCAGTGGCACAGTATATGGCTACACCTTC.

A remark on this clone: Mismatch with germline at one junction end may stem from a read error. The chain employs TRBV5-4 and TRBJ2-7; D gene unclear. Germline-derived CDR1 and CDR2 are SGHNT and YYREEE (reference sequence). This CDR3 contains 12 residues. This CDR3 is CASTSSSYERYF. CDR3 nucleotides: TGTGCCAGCACCAGCAGCTCCTACGAGCGGTACTTC.

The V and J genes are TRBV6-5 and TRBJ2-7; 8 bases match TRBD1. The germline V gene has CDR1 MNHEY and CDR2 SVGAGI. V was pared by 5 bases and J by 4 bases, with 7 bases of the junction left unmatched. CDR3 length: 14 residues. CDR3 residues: CASSEPGGGYEQYF. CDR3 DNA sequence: TGTGCCAGCAGTGAACCAGGGGGCGGGTACGAGCAGTACTTC.

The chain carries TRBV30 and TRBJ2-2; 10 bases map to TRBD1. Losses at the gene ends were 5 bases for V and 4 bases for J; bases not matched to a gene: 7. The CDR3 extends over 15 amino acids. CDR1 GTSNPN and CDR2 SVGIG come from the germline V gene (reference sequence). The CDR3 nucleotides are TGTGCCTGGCGTAGACAGGGGGCGAGCACCGGGGAGCTGTTTTTT. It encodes CAWRRQGASTGELFF. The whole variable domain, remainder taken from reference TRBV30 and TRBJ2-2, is SQTIHQWPATLVQPVGSPLSLECTVEGTSNPNLYWYRQAAGRGLQLLFYSVGIGQISSEVPQNLSASRPQDRQFILSSKKLLLSDSGFYLCAWRRQGASTGELFFGEGSRLTVL.

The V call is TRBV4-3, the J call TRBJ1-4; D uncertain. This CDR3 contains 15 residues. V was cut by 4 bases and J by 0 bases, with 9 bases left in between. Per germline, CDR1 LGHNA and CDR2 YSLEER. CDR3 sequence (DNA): TGCGCCAGCAGCCTTAGAGATGCAACTAATGAAAAACTGTTTTTT. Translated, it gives CASSLRDATNEKLFF.

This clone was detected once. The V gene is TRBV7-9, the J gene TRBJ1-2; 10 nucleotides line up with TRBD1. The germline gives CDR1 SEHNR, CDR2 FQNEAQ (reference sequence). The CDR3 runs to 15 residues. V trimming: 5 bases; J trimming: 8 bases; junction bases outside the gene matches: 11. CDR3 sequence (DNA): TGTGCCAGCAGCCCATCCGGGACAGGGGAGTCGGGCTACACCTTC. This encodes CASSPSGTGESGYTF.

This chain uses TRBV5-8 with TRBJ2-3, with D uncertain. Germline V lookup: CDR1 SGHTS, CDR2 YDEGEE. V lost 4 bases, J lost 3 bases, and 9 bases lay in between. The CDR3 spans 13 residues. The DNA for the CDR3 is TGTGCCAGCAGCCTGGGCGGAACAGATACGCAGTATTTT. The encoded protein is CASSLGGTDTQYF.

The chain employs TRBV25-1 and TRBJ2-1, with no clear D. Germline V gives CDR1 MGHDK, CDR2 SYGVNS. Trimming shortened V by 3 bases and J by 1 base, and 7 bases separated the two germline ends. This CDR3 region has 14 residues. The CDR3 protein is CASSDPLSYNEQFF. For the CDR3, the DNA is TGTGCCAGCAGTGATCCCCTGTCCTACAATGAGCAGTTCTTC.

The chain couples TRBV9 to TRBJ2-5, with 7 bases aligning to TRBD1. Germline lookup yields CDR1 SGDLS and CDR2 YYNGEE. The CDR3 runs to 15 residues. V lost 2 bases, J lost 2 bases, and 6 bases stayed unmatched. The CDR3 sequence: CASSVTQGLQETQYF. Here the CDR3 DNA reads TGTGCCAGCAGCGTCACACAGGGGTTACAAGAGACCCAGTACTTC.

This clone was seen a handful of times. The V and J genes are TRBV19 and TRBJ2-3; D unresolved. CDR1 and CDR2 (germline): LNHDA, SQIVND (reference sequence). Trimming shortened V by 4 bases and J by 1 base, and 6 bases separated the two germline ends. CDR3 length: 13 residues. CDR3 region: CASSTGRTDTQYF. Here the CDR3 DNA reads TGTGCCAGTAGTACCGGTCGCACAGATACGCAGTATTTT.

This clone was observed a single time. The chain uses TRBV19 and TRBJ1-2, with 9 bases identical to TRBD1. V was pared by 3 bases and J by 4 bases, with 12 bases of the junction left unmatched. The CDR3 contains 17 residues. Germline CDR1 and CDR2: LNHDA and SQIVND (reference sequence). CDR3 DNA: TGTGCCAGTAGTATCGGAGGGACAGGGATACTCCTCTATGGCTACACCTTC. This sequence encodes CASSIGGTGILLYGYTF.

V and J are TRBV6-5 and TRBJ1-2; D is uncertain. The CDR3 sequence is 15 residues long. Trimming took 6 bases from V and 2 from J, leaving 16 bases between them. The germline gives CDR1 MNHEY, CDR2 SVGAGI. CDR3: CASSTTQWANYGYTF. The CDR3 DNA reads TGTGCCAGCAGCACGACCCAGTGGGCCAACTATGGCTACACCTTC.

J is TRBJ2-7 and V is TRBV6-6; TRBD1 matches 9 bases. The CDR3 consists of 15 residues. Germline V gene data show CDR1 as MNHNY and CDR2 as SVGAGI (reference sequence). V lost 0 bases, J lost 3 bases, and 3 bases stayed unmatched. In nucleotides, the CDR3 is TGTGCCAGCAGTTACTCGCCGGGACAGGGCTACGAGCAGTACTTC. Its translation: CASSYSPGQGYEQYF.

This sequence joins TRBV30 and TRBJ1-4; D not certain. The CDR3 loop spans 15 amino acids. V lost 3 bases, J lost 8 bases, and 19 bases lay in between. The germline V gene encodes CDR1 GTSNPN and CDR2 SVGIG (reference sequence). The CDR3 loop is CAWREVGQREEKLFF. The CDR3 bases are TGTGCCTGGAGGGAGGTAGGGCAGCGTGAGGAAAAACTGTTTTTT.

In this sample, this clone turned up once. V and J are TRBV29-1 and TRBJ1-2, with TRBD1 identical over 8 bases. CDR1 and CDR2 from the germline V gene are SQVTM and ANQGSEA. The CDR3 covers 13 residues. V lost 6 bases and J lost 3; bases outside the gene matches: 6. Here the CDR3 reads CSVPTGVYYGYTF. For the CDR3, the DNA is TGCAGCGTCCCGACAGGGGTATACTATGGCTACACCTTC.

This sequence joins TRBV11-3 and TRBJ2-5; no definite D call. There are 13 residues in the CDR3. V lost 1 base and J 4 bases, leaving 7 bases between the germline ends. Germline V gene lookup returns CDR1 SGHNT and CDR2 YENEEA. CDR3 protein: CASSLGPRETQYF. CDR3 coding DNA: TGTGCCAGCAGCTTAGGGCCCCGAGAGACCCAGTACTTC.

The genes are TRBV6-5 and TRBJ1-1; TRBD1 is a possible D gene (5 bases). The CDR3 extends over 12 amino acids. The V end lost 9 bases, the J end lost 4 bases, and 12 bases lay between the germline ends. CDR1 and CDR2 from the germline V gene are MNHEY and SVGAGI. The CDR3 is CASSFGGTEAFF. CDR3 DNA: TGTGCCAGTTCGTTCGGGGGCACTGAAGCTTTCTTT.

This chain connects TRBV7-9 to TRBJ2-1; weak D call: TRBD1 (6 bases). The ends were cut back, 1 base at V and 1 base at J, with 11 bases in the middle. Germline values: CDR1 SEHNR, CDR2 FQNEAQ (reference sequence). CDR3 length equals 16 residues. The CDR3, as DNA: TGTGCCAGCAGCTTAGTTGCAGGGGCTTCCTACAATGAGCAGTTCTTC. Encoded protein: CASSLVAGASYNEQFF.

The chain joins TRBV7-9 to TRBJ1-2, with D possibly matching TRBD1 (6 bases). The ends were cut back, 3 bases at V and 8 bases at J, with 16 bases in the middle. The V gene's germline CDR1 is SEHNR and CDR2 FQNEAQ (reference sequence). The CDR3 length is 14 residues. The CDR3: CASSFQGGALGYTF. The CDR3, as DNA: TGTGCCAGCAGCTTCCAAGGGGGGGCTTTAGGCTACACCTTC.

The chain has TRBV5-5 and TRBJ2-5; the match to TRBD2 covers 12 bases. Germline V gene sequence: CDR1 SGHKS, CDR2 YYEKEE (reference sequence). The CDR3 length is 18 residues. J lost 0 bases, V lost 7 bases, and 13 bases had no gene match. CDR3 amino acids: CASSFPLAGGGYQETQYF. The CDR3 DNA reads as TGTGCCAGCTCCTTCCCACTAGCGGGGGGCGGGTACCAAGAGACCCAGTACTTC.